This is a list of T cell receptor beta chains from one sample in a study of cytomegalovirus exposure and HLA in healthy donors. The table came from immunoSEQ multiplex PCR; TCRdb's copy has only in-frame clones and leaves some out. Here the sample spans 100,000 to 150,000 clones, around 94% being singletons. The specimen sequenced was PBMCs. These receptors were obtained from a woman aged 18-29 years in good health and CMV-seronegative. CDR3s leave out the opening cysteine and the closing phenylalanine or tryptophan. The size field is filled for only some rows; it gives once, few, many or a size class.

clone_size: NA; v_call: TRBV29-1; cdr3_aa: SACETGGIGELF
clone_size: NA; v_call: TRBV7-2; cdr3_aa: ASSPGQLLRGYT
clone_size: once; v_call: TRBV27; cdr3_aa: ASSSPSTGQGGYT
clone_size: NA; v_call: TRBV5-1; cdr3_aa: ASKDNGNTIY
clone_size: NA; v_call: TRBV27; cdr3_aa: ASSSIQGVNTEAF
clone_size: NA; v_call: TRBV6-5; cdr3_aa: ASSRHAPQTGELF
clone_size: few; v_call: TRBV28; cdr3_aa: ASRTGYSGNQPQH
clone_size: NA; v_call: TRBV5-1; cdr3_aa: ASSPGQGGGYT
clone_size: NA; v_call: TRBV27; cdr3_aa: ASSSLTSGAPPQETQY
clone_size: NA; v_call: TRBV30; cdr3_aa: AWLEGSYNEQF
clone_size: NA; v_call: TRBV11-2; cdr3_aa: ASSPGGNTGELF
clone_size: few; v_call: TRBV5-1; cdr3_aa: ASRAERGFFTDTQY
clone_size: once; v_call: TRBV4-2; cdr3_aa: ASSSNRGGYEQY
clone_size: NA; v_call: TRBV27; cdr3_aa: ASSTWDRINEQF
clone_size: NA; v_call: TRBV6-1; cdr3_aa: ASSGFGESGGYT
clone_size: NA; v_call: TRBV30; cdr3_aa: AWSVRRRPLVGTEAF
clone_size: once; v_call: TRBV29-1; cdr3_aa: SVCRTSGETQY
clone_size: NA; v_call: TRBV7-9; cdr3_aa: ASSLQGFSPLH
clone_size: NA; v_call: TRBV19; cdr3_aa: ASSISWGDSPLH
clone_size: NA; v_call: TRBV19; cdr3_aa: ASSIDPGYEQY
clone_size: NA; v_call: TRBV2; cdr3_aa: ASSETGLGTDTQY
clone_size: once; v_call: TRBV5-4; cdr3_aa: ASSLGLTGRNNEAF
clone_size: NA; v_call: TRBV6-1; cdr3_aa: ASSGTSGSHETQY
clone_size: NA; v_call: TRBV9; cdr3_aa: ASSDWDKSYT
clone_size: NA; v_call: TRBV28; cdr3_aa: ASSSGLAQTGELF
clone_size: once; v_call: TRBV5-1; cdr3_aa: ASSGQGVRDEQF
clone_size: NA; v_call: TRBV5-1; cdr3_aa: ASSLAGSRPYEQY
clone_size: few; v_call: TRBV29-1; cdr3_aa: SVLLQVPSEAF
clone_size: NA; v_call: TRBV11-2; cdr3_aa: ASSPRGIQY
clone_size: NA; v_call: TRBV6-1; cdr3_aa: ASSDLAGPAEAF
clone_size: NA; v_call: TRBV15; cdr3_aa: ATSSGQLNTEAF
clone_size: NA; v_call: TRBV4-2; cdr3_aa: ASSQGSGQRGEQF
clone_size: once; v_call: TRBV6-1; cdr3_aa: ASSEWTSGNHNEQF
clone_size: NA; v_call: TRBV7-9; cdr3_aa: ASRLGGAYEQY
clone_size: NA; v_call: TRBV9; cdr3_aa: ASSVGSEETQY
clone_size: NA; v_call: TRBV10-2; cdr3_aa: ATQGDSSYEQY
clone_size: NA; v_call: TRBV28; cdr3_aa: ASRMGQDSNQPQH
clone_size: NA; v_call: TRBV18; cdr3_aa: ASSPTGSEPTDTQY
clone_size: NA; v_call: TRBV11-2; cdr3_aa: ASSPRLAGVVYEQY
clone_size: NA; v_call: TRBV2; cdr3_aa: ASNFRLADTQY